The rows below give T cell receptor beta chains drawn from one sample of a study of blood T cell repertoires in COVID-19. The assay was immunoSEQ multiplex PCR, and TCRdb's table has in-frame clones only and misses some. The sample includes a few hundred thousand clones, 88% of them seen just once. The sample was peripheral blood. These receptors originate from a woman aged 70 to 79 with COVID-19, enrolled during active disease. CDR3s leave out the opening cysteine and the closing phenylalanine or tryptophan. The order of the fields is CDR3 length, V gene, J gene, CDR3 protein.

cdr3_length: 9
v_call: TRBV12-3/TRBV12-4
j_call: TRBJ2-7
cdr3_aa: ASSFYYEQY

cdr3_length: 13
v_call: TRBV9
j_call: TRBJ1-6
cdr3_aa: ASSVEGQGHSPLH

cdr3_length: 10
v_call: TRBV9
j_call: TRBJ2-3
cdr3_aa: ASSVDQDTQY

cdr3_length: 12
v_call: TRBV28
j_call: TRBJ2-7
cdr3_aa: ASSFSAGTYEQY

cdr3_length: 13
v_call: TRBV7-9
j_call: TRBJ1-1
cdr3_aa: ASRHGQMMNTEAF

cdr3_length: 11
v_call: TRBV28
j_call: TRBJ1-5
cdr3_aa: ASSWGTNQPQH

cdr3_length: 12
v_call: TRBV19
j_call: TRBJ1-1
cdr3_aa: ASSIVGTATEAF

cdr3_length: 13
v_call: TRBV29-1
j_call: TRBJ2-3
cdr3_aa: SVGTGVTSTDTQY

cdr3_length: 12
v_call: TRBV2
j_call: TRBJ2-3
cdr3_aa: AATRDRYTDTQY

cdr3_length: 13
v_call: TRBV30
j_call: TRBJ2-7
cdr3_aa: AWSGTSGYSYEQY

cdr3_length: 13
v_call: TRBV24-1
j_call: TRBJ1-2
cdr3_aa: ATSGGLDMGWGYT

cdr3_length: 14
v_call: TRBV2
j_call: TRBJ2-7
cdr3_aa: ASSAPILAGPYEQY